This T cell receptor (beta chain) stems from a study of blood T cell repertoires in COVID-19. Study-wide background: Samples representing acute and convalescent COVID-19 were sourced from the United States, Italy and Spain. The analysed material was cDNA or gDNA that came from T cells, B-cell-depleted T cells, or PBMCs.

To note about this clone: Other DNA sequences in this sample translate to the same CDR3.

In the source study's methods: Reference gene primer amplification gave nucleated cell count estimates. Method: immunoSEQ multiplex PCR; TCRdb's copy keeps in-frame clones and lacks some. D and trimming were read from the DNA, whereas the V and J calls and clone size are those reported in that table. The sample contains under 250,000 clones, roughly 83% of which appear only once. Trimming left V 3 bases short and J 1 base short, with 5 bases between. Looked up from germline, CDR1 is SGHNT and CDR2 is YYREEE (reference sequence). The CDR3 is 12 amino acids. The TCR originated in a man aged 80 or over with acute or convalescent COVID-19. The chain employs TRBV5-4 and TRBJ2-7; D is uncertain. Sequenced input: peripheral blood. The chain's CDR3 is CASSSNSYEQYF. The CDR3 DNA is TGTGCCAGCAGCTCCAATTCCTACGAGCAGTACTTC.